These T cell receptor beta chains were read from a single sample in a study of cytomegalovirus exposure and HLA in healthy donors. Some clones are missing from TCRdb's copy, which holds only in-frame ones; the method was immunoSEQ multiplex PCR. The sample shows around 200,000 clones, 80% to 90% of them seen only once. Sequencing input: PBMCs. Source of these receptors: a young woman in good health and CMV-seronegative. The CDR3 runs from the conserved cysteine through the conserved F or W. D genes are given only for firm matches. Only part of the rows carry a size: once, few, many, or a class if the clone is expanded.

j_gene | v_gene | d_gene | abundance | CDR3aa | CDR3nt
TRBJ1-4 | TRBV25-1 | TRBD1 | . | CASTGQGYEKLFF | TGTGCCAGCACGGGACAGGGGTATGAAAAACTGTTTTTT
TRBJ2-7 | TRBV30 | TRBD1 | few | CAWSLGTGVHEQYF | TGTGCCTGGAGCCTCGGGACAGGGGTCCACGAGCAGTACTTC
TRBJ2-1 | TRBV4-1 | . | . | CASSQHLGSSYNEQFF | TGCGCCAGCAGCCAACATCTCGGGTCCTCCTACAATGAGCAGTTCTTC
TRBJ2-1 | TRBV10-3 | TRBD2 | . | CAISGGSGRWEQFF | TGTGCCATCAGCGGGGGTAGCGGGAGATGGGAGCAGTTCTTC
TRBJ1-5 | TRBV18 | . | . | CASSPLGQSQPQHF | TGTGCCAGCTCACCCCTGGGGCAGAGTCAGCCCCAGCATTTT
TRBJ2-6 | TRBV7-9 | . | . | CSSSSSNSGANVLTF | TGTTCCAGCAGCTCCTCTAACTCTGGGGCCAACGTCCTGACTTTC
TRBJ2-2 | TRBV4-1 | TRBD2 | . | CASSNQAGGQTGELFF | TGCGCCAGCAGCAACCAAGCGGGGGGGCAGACCGGGGAGCTGTTTTTT
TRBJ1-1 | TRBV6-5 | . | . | CASSYKSMNASTEAFF | TGTGCCAGCAGTTACAAGTCTATGAACGCGAGCACTGAAGCTTTCTTT
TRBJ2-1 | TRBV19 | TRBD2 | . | CASSITQREYNEQFF | TGTGCCAGTAGTATAACCCAGCGGGAGTACAATGAGCAGTTCTTC
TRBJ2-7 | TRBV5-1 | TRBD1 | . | CASSRDRGSGEQYF | TGCGCCAGCAGCCGGGACAGGGGTTCGGGCGAGCAGTACTTC
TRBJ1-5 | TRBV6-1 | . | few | CASSEARQIRHF | TGTGCCAGCAGTGAAGCGCGACAAATACGGCATTTT
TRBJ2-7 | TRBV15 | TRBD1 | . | CATSRDRNYEQYF | TGTGCCACCAGTCGGGACAGAAACTACGAGCAGTACTTC
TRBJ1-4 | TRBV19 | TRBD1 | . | CASRGVTGTGITNEKLFF | TGTGCCAGTAGGGGGGTCACCGGGACAGGGATAACTAATGAAAAACTGTTTTTT
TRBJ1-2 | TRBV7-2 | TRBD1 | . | CASSRQGDYGYTF | TGTGCCAGCAGCCGACAGGGGGACTATGGCTACACCTTC
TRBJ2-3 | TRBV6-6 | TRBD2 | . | CASSSTTSGGGDTQYF | TGTGCCAGCAGTTCGACGACTAGCGGGGGGGGAGATACGCAGTATTTT
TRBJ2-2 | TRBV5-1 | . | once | CASREGYTGELFF | TGCGCCAGCAGGGAGGGTTACACCGGGGAGCTGTTTTTT
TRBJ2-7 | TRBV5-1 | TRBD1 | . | CASSLATGDYEQYF | TGCGCCAGCAGCTTGGCGACAGGGGATTACGAGCAGTACTTC
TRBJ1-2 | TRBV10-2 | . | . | CASSDYLAYGYTF | TGCGCCAGCAGTGATTATTTGGCTTATGGCTACACCTTC
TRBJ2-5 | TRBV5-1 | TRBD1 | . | CASSPGQGGETQYF | TGCGCCAGCAGCCCGGGACAGGGAGGAGAGACCCAGTACTTC
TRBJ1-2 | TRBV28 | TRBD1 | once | CASSSSGQANYGYTF | TGTGCCAGCAGTTCATCCGGACAGGCCAACTATGGCTACACCTTC
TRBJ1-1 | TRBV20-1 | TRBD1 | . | CSARPGQQAFF | TGCAGTGCACGACCGGGACAGCAAGCTTTCTTT
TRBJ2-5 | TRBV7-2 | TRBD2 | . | CASSTRLAGEETQYF | TGTGCCAGCAGCACCCGACTAGCGGGGGAAGAGACCCAGTACTTC
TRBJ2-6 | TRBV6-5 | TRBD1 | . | CASSPQGTNVLTF | TGTGCCAGCAGTCCACAGGGGACCAACGTCCTGACTTTC
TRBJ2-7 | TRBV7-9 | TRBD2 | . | CASRGGRNNEQYF | TGTGCCAGCAGGGGGGGGAGGAATAACGAGCAGTACTTC
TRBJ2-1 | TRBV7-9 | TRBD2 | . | CASGTRGEQFF | TGTGCCAGCGGGACTAGAGGTGAGCAGTTCTTC
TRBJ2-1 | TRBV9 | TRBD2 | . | CASSPTSGDYNEQFF | TGTGCCAGCAGCCCCACTAGCGGGGATTACAATGAGCAGTTCTTC
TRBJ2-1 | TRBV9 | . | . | CASSPSSYNEQFF | TGTGCCAGTAGCCCTAGCTCCTACAATGAGCAGTTCTTC
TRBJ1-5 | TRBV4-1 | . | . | CASSQSSKGSSGSNQPQHF | TGCGCCAGCAGCCAGTCCTCGAAAGGAAGCTCAGGGAGCAATCAGCCCCAGCATTTT
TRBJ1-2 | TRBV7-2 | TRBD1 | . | CASSRDMTGVRGYTF | TGTGCCAGCAGCCGTGATATGACAGGGGTCCGTGGCTACACCTTC
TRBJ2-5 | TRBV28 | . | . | CASSLVPTAQETQYF | TGTGCCAGCAGTTTAGTCCCGACAGCGCAAGAGACCCAGTACTTC
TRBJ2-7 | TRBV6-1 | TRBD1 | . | CASRDRTGFYYEQYF | TGTGCCAGCAGGGACCGGACAGGGTTCTACTACGAGCAGTACTTC
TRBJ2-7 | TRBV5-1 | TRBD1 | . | CASRSGPRQGVDEQYF | TGCGCCAGCAGGTCGGGGCCGAGACAGGGAGTCGACGAGCAGTACTTC
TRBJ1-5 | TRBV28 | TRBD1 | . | CASSPPSQGDHQPQHF | TGTGCCAGCAGCCCGCCGTCACAGGGGGACCATCAGCCCCAGCATTTT
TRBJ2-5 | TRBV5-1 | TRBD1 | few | CASGQGASRGTQYF | TGCGCCAGTGGACAGGGGGCGAGCAGGGGGACCCAGTACTTC
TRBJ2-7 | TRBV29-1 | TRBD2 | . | CSVSTSGTYEQYF | TGCAGCGTGTCGACTAGCGGTACCTACGAGCAGTACTTC
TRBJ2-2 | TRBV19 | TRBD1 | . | CASSIAGQGPTGELFF | TGTGCCAGTAGTATAGCCGGACAGGGACCCACCGGGGAGCTGTTTTTT
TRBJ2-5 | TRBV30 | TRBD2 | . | CASGATSGGEETQYF | TGTGCCTCCGGGGCGACTAGCGGGGGGGAAGAGACCCAGTACTTC
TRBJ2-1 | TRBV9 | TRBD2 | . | CASTWGGGLDEQFF | TGTGCCAGCACGTGGGGCGGGGGGTTAGATGAGCAGTTCTTC
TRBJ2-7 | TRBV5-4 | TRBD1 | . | CASSLLAGGPYEQYF | TGTGCCAGCAGCTTGCTTGCAGGGGGCCCCTACGAGCAGTACTTC
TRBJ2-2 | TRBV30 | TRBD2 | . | CAWAGVGELFF | TGTGCCTGGGCGGGGGTCGGGGAGCTGTTTTTT
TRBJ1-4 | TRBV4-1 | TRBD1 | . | CASSLEGALDEKLFF | TGCGCCAGCAGCCTTGAGGGGGCTTTAGATGAAAAACTGTTTTTT
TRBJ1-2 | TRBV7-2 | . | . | CASRQGADGYTF | TGTGCCAGCCGCCAAGGGGCAGACGGCTACACCTTC
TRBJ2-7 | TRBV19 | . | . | CASRPSSAGSYEQYF | TGTGCCAGCCGTCCCTCTAGCGCCGGCTCCTACGAGCAGTACTTC
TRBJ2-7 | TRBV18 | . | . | CASSPRDSPGEQYF | TGTGCCAGCTCACCCCGGGACTCCCCTGGCGAGCAGTACTTC
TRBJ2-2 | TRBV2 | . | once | CASSGQNTGELFF | TGTGCCAGCAGTGGACAGAACACCGGGGAGCTGTTTTTT
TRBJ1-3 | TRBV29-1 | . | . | CSVEGAGTGNTIYF | TGCAGCGTTGAAGGAGCAGGGACAGGAAACACCATATATTTT
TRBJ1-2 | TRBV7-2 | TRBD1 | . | CASSRDRAGYTF | TGTGCCAGCAGCCGAGACAGGGCAGGCTACACCTTC
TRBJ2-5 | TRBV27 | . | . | CASSLFTGTGGETQYF | TGTGCCAGCAGTTTATTCACAGGAACCGGGGGAGAGACCCAGTACTTC
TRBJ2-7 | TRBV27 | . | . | CASSPFGLTYEQYF | TGTGCCAGCAGTCCTTTCGGACTGACCTACGAGCAGTACTTC
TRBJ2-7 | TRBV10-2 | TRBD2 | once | CATLWVGGAYEQYF | TGCGCCACCCTCTGGGTGGGGGGGGCCTACGAGCAGTACTTC